The TCR beta chain under discussion was sequenced for a study of Graves' ophthalmopathy and Graves' hyperthyroidism. For this clonotype: Its antigen is undetermined. A much larger clonotype is one base distant, so this may be a read error.

Other autoimmune diseases, uncontrolled infections, pregnancy or lactation led to the exclusion of patients. Orbital computed tomography, thyroid ultrasound, TRAb, serum thyroxine and clinical symptoms formed the basis of diagnosis. This CDR3 has 14 residues. The germline V gene has CDR1 DFQATT and CDR2 SNEGSKA (reference sequence). CDR3 regions of TCR beta were amplified from RNA transcripts. Second-round multiplex PCR came after a first-round RT-PCR that employed HTBI primers. MiXCR, run by TCRdb on the multiplex PCR reads, gives a single entry per CDR3 protein. The sample shows around 590,000 distinct CDR3 sequences, approximately 37% of them seen only once. Study outcomes and limitations: It was with 70.59% sensitivity and under 85% specificity that the model predicted ophthalmopathy progression. Most expanded thyroid clonotypes above 0.001 frequency also appeared in blood.

The sample consisted of peripheral blood or thyroid tissue (not recorded which). The clonotype was recovered from an adult man with Graves' hyperthyroidism. J is TRBJ2-1 and V is TRBV20-1; the match to TRBD2 covers 7 bases. Matching the DNA end better, TRBJ2-7 makes the J call doubtful. The CDR3 DNA follows: TGCAGTGCTAGGACTAGCCAGAGCTCCCACGAGCAGTACTTC. Translated, it gives CSARTSQSSHEQYF.